This TCR beta chain was profiled in a study of cytomegalovirus exposure and HLA in healthy donors. Comment on this clone: Its target is unknown.

Both 60 Vbeta primers and 13 Jbeta primers went into the PCR. Produced via immunoSEQ multiplex PCR; TCRdb's table is partial and in-frame only. The repertoire holds a few hundred thousand clones, under 90% seen once, with about 0.3% in the top ten. Between the trimmed V and J ends, which lost 4 bases and 6 bases, there was a span of 13 bases. Germline CDR1 SNHLY, CDR2 FYNNEI. The CDR3 extends over 15 amino acids. Study results and caveats: The authors listed 150 to 200 TCR beta chains as cytomegalovirus-associated. Many donors shared some public TCRs, even though most TCR sequences were rare. Some segments of the V type, notably TRBV6-2 and TRBV6-3, were excluded as indistinguishable.

Material: PBMCs. V and J are TRBV2 and TRBJ1-6; TRBD1 might be the D (6 bases). The clonotype was recovered from a girl aged 2 to 10 in good health and CMV-seronegative. The CDR3 region is CASSGITGRNSPLHF. In DNA, the CDR3 is TGTGCCAGCAGTGGGATAACAGGGCGTAATTCACCCCTCCACTTT. Full variable domain (remainder filled in from reference TRBV2 and TRBJ1-6): EPEVTQTPSHQVTQMGQEVILRCVPISNHLYFYWYRQILGQKVEFLVSFYNNEISEKSEIFDDQFSVERPDGSNFTLKIRSTKLEDSAMYFCASSGITGRNSPLHFGNGTRLTVT.